Listed here is a single TCR beta chain. Its antigen is unidentified. The template was RNA from unsorted bulk tissue. Newly diagnosed lung cancer patients had thoracic surgery in China, August–November 2014, without prior chemotherapy. The library came from three nested PCR rounds adapted from ARM-PCR protocols. From the multiplex PCR reads, TCRdb called clonotypes with MiXCR, one entry per CDR3 protein. The table lists some 120,000 distinct CDR3 sequences, roughly 64% of them singletons. The entry originates in a study of tumor and adjacent non-tumor tissue in lung cancer. General study points: Tumor repertoires had a smaller top 100 clone share than normal lung. Tumor TCR diversity, when higher, was linked to shorter survival. Compared with tumor, normal lung showed significantly lower TCR diversity.

Sequencing was performed on lung tumor tissue. This sequence originates from a man in his thirties or forties with non-small cell lung cancer.

The DNA of the CDR3 is TGTGCCAGCAGTGAAGCGGATACGCAGTATTTT. Encoded protein: CASSEADTQYF. The chain couples TRBV2 to TRBJ2-3; no definite D call. The V gene lost 0 bases and the J gene lost 6 bases, with 1 base spanning the gap. Germline V gene lookup returns CDR1 SNHLY and CDR2 FYNNEI. This CDR3 is built from 11 residues.